The source of this T cell receptor (beta chain) is a study of T cell responses to AZD1222 COVID-19 vaccine. The assay was immunoSEQ multiplex PCR, and TCRdb's table has in-frame clones only and misses some. The repertoire holds about 180,000 clones, with 90% to 95% as singletons. V was pared by 6 bases and J by 9 bases, with 9 bases between. The CDR3 totals 11 residues. Source: peripheral blood, taken 28 days after the second AZD1222 dose. The chain recombines TRBV23-1 with TRBJ1-3; D is unresolved. TRBV23-1 is placed among ORFs of uncertain function. The origin of this receptor is an adult who received the AZD1222 COVID-19 vaccine. The CDR3 DNA sequence: TGCGCCAGCAGCCATACCGGCACCATATATTTT. Protein product: CASSHTGTIYF.